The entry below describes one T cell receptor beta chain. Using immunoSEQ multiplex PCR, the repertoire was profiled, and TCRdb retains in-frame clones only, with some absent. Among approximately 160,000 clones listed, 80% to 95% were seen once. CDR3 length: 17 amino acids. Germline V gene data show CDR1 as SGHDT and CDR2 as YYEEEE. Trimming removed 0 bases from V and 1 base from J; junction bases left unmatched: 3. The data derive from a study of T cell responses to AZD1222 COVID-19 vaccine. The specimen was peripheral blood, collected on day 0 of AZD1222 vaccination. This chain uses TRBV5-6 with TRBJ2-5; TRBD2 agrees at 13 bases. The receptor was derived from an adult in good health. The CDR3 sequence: CASSLVWTSGSQETQYF. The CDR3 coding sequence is TGTGCCAGCAGCTTGGTTTGGACTAGCGGGAGCCAAGAGACCCAGTACTTC.